The 30 T cell receptor delta chains in this list originate from one sample, sequenced in a study of gamma-delta T cells after stem cell transplantation. TCRdb re-identified clones in the RT-PCR reads via CATT. This sample has more than 15,000 delta-chain clones; less than 10% occur once, and the top ten carry approximately 62%. Sequenced material: gamma-delta T cells. The receptors stem from a human donor. It is not recorded whose cells these are; they may come from a transplant donor.

This clone was counted at least ten times. The same CDR3 also results from other DNA sequences found in this sample. Here the CDR3 reads CACDILTAAVVTNGVTDKLIF. The CDR3 coding sequence is TGTGCCTGTGATATTCTAACGGCTGCTGTCGTAACGAACGGGGTCACCGATAAACTCATCTTT. This sequence joins TRDV2 and TRDJ1, with D uncertain. This CDR3 region has 21 residues. Germline values: CDR1 GEAIGNYY, CDR2 EKD. The ends were cut back, 4 bases at V and 1 base at J, with 33 bases in the middle.

Details on this clone: The protein given by TCRdb reflects a much larger clone and differs at residue 9 from this DNA's translation, likely from a read error; the protein shown is the DNA's translation. The chain links TRDV2 to TRDJ1, with 10 nucleotides matching TRDD3. The J segment lost 0 bases and the V segment lost 0 bases, leaving 15 bases of the junction unmatched. The CDR3 sequence is 20 residues long. Germline V gene data show CDR1 as GEAIGNYY and CDR2 as EKD. The CDR3 DNA reads as TGTGCCTGTGACACCGGAAGCTTGAGGGGGGATACGAAGTACACCGATAAACTCATCTTT. Its translation: CACDTGSLRGDTKYTDKLIF.

The J gene is TRDJ1, the V gene TRDV2; D is perhaps TRDD3 (5 bases). V was shortened by 1 base and J by 0 bases, with 23 bases between the two germline ends. The CDR3 sequence is 19 residues long. The germline gives CDR1 GEAIGNYY, CDR2 EKD. In DNA, the CDR3 is TGTGCCTGTGACACAAGCAGTAGGGGACCGCCGGAGTACACCGATAAACTCATCTTT. Its protein is CACDTSSRGPPEYTDKLIF.

Comments on this clone: The TCRdb protein comes from a much larger clone and disagrees with this DNA's translation at residues 6 and 7, likely due to a read error; the protein given here is derived from the DNA. V and J are TRDV2 and TRDJ1, with TRDD3 identical over 8 bases. Losses at the gene ends were 2 bases for V and 1 base for J; bases not matched to a gene: 14. CDR3 length: 18 residues. Germline assignment: CDR1 GEAIGNYY and CDR2 EKD. CDR3 sequence (DNA): TGTGCCTGTGACATATTCCCCGTCGACGGGGATACCACCGATAAACTCATCTTT. Amino acid sequence: CACDIFPVDGDTTDKLIF.

To note about this clone: TCRdb's entry gives the protein of a much larger clone, which mismatches this DNA's translation at residue 8, likely from a read error; the protein reported here is translated from the DNA. The V call is TRDV2, the J call TRDJ1; D possibly corresponds to TRDD3 (6 bases). CDR3 length: 20 amino acids. V lost 3 bases to trimming and J lost 1 base, with 29 bases between them. From germline, CDR1 is GEAIGNYY and CDR2 EKD. This chain's CDR3 is CACDGPVSGGPKGTTDKLIF. CDR3 DNA: TGTGCCTGTGACGGCCCCGTCAGTGGGGGCCCTAAGGGCACCACCGATAAACTCATCTTT.

Comments on this clone: This specimen includes other DNA sequences encoding the same CDR3. V usage is TRDV2 and J usage is TRDJ1; TRDD3 agrees at 9 bases. The CDR3 has 21 amino acids. V was pared by 0 bases and J by 1 base, with 20 bases of the junction left unmatched. Germline CDR1 reads GEAIGNYY; CDR2 reads EKD. The CDR3 DNA reads as TGTGCCTGTGACACCGTGTCGAGGGGGGATACTTCGACTCAATCCACCGATAAACTCATCTTT. This translates into CACDTVSRGDTSTQSTDKLIF.

This clone has at least ten counts. Different DNA sequences within this sample yield the same CDR3. The chain combines TRDV1 with TRDJ1; D unresolved. V was cut by 5 bases and J by 3 bases, with 22 bases left in between. Germline CDR1 and CDR2: TSWWSYY and QGS. The CDR3 is 17 amino acids. CDR3 sequence reads: CALGKRITFRAADKLIF. The CDR3 region has the DNA TGTGCTCTTGGGAAACGAATCACATTTCGGGCGGCCGATAAACTCATCTTT.

Only a few counts were recorded for this clone. A far larger clone differs by one base, so this is likely a read error. This CDR3 is also generated by other DNA sequences in the sample. The rearrangement links TRDV2 to TRDJ1; 10 positions agree with TRDD3. The V gene's germline CDR1 is GEAIGNYY and CDR2 EKD. The CDR3 is made up of 19 amino acids. CDR3 loop: CACDKIYILGDSVTDKLIF. CDR3 in DNA: TGTGCCTGTGACAAGATCTACATACTGGGGGATTCGGTGACCGACAAACTCATCTTT.

To note about this clone: The protein in TCRdb stems from a much larger clone and differs at residue 6 from this DNA's translation, likely a read error; here the protein is translated from the DNA. The gene calls are TRDV2 and TRDJ1; 7 positions agree with TRDD3. Per germline, CDR1 GEAIGNYY and CDR2 EKD. CDR3 length: 21 amino acids. V was pared by 0 bases and J by 0 bases, with 21 bases of the junction left unmatched. The CDR3 DNA sequence: TGTGCCTGTGACACCCACAATCTCGTACTGGGGACTAGATCGTACACCGATAAACTCATCTTT. As protein: CACDTHNLVLGTRSYTDKLIF.

In this sample, this clone turned up a few times. One junction end disagrees with the germline gene, perhaps due to a read error. The V call is TRDV2, the J call TRDJ1; a weak D match, TRDD3 (5 bases). The germline CDR1 and CDR2 sequences are GEAIGNYY and EKD. The CDR3 spans 20 residues. The CDR3 DNA reads as TGTGCCTGTGACACTCTACCTTTTCGGGCTGTGTTCTCTTACACCGATACACTCATCTTT. Translated, it gives CACDTLPFRAVFSYTDTLIF.

On this clone itself: Only one base separates this from a far larger clonotype, so it likely reflects a read error. This specimen includes other DNA sequences encoding the same CDR3. The rearrangement joins TRDV2 to TRDJ1; 8 bases map to TRDD3. Trimming cost V 0 bases and J 0 bases; bases outside gene matches: 14. The length of the CDR3 is 19 residues. CDR1 and CDR2 (germline): GEAIGNYY, EKD. CDR3: CACDTAANWGHTYTDKLIF. The CDR3 coding sequence is TGTGCCTGTGACACCGCGGCGAACTGGGGGCACACGTACACCGATAAACTCATCTTT.

This clone was detected many times. A far larger clone is one nucleotide away, so this likely arose from a read error. V and J are TRDV2 and TRDJ1; 9 bases are a match to TRDD3. Germline values: CDR1 GEAIGNYY, CDR2 EKD. CDR3 size: 21 residues. The CDR3 DNA sequence: TGTGCCTGTGGCACCGTTGAGTCCAACCGGCGTACTGGGGGACTCACCGATAAACTCATCTTT. This sequence encodes CACGTVESNRRTGGLTDKLIF.

This clone has at least ten counts. This DNA's translation differs at residue 12 from TCRdb's protein, which comes from a much larger clone; a read error is likely, and the protein shown is translated from the DNA. The chain carries TRDV2 and TRDJ1; D might be TRDD3 (6 bases). V lost 0 bases and J 3 bases, leaving 19 bases between the germline ends. The CDR3 contains 17 residues. The V gene's germline CDR1 is GEAIGNYY and CDR2 EKD. The CDR3 reads CACDTLAGATYPDKLIF. DNA of the CDR3: TGTGCCTGTGACACCCTCGCTGGGGCCACCTACCCCGATAAACTCATCTTT.

The sample holds a few counts of this clone. TCRdb's entry gives the protein of a much larger clone, which mismatches this DNA's translation at residue 14, likely from a read error; the protein reported here is translated from the DNA. V and J are TRDV2 and TRDJ1, with TRDD3 matching over 11 bases. This CDR3 spans 17 amino acids. Germline V gene sequence: CDR1 GEAIGNYY, CDR2 EKD. The CDR3 loop reads CACDSLMGDTVTDRLIF. The CDR3 DNA sequence: TGTGCCTGTGACTCTCTCATGGGGGATACGGTCACCGATAGACTCATCTTT.

This clone has just a few counts. The protein that TCRdb holds for this DNA derives from a much larger clone and differs from the translated DNA at residue 8, which likely indicates a read error; the protein shown here is translated from the DNA. The chain couples TRDV2 to TRDJ1; no firm D call. Germline V gives CDR1 GEAIGNYY, CDR2 EKD. The CDR3 sequence is 17 residues long. V lost 3 bases to trimming and J lost 0 bases, with 19 bases between them. This chain's CDR3 is CACDPLAATDYTDKLIF. The CDR3 DNA reads TGTGCCTGTGACCCGTTGGCTGCCACGGATTACACCGATAAACTCATCTTT.

Details on this clone: The protein recorded in TCRdb matches a much larger clone and deviates from this DNA's translation at residue 22, suggesting a read error; the protein here is obtained by translating the DNA. The chain recombines TRDV1 with TRDJ1, with 8 bases aligning to TRDD3. The CDR3 length is 23 residues. Germline lookup yields CDR1 TSWWSYY and CDR2 QGS. CDR3 sequence reads: CALPGDGPLPTMGDPIETDKLTF. CDR3 DNA: TGTGCTCTGCCAGGGGACGGCCCCCTGCCGACCATGGGGGATCCCATCGAGACCGATAAACTCACCTTT.

Of note for this clone: This likely reflects a read error, since a far larger clone is one base away. Additional DNA sequences in this sample encode the identical CDR3. J is TRDJ3 and V is TRDV2, with 7 bases identical to TRDD3. The length of the CDR3 is 16 residues. V was clipped by 1 base and J by 7 bases; unmatched bases: 6. Per the germline V gene, CDR1 is GEAIGNYY and CDR2 is EKD. CDR3 sequence reads: CACDTAGGVDTRQMFF. The CDR3 DNA is TGTGCCTGTGACACGGCTGGGGGGGTCGACACCCGACAGATGTTTTTC.

A word on this clone: Given a far larger clone just one base away, this is likely a sequencing read error. Other DNA sequences in this sample translate to the same CDR3. V usage is TRDV2 and J usage is TRDJ1, with TRDD3 matching 8 bases. Germline CDR1 reads GEAIGNYY; CDR2 reads EKD. The CDR3 is 17 amino acids. After removal of 0 bases from V and 5 bases from J, the junction contained 13 bases not matched to a gene. The DNA for the CDR3 is TGTGCCTGTGACACCGTCCGATCTGGGGGACTGCTTGATAAACTCATCTTT. Its protein is CACDTVRSGGLLDKLIF.

This clone occurred a few times. TCRdb has a much larger clone's protein, which differs at residue 14 from the translation of this DNA, likely because of a read error; what is shown is the protein translated from the DNA. The rearrangement uses TRDV2 and TRDJ1; 8 bases map to TRDD3. From germline, CDR1 is GEAIGNYY and CDR2 EKD. The CDR3 totals 18 residues. CDR3 protein: CACDILTVDGDTTYKLIF. The CDR3, as DNA: TGTGCCTGTGACATATTAACCGTCGACGGGGATACCACCTATAAACTCATCTTT.

Remarks on this clone: TCRdb shows a much larger clone's protein in place of this DNA's translation, and the two differ at residue 9, likely through a read error; the protein shown is translated from the DNA. This chain uses TRDV2 with TRDJ1, with 9 bases lining up with TRDD3. CDR3 size: 19 residues. The germline V gene has CDR1 GEAIGNYY and CDR2 EKD. V was pared by 2 bases and J by 2 bases, with 17 bases of the junction left unmatched. The CDR3 here is CACDRGALRGDTRTDKLIF. CDR3 nucleotides: TGTGCCTGTGACAGAGGTGCCTTGCGGGGGGATACTCGAACCGATAAACTCATCTTT.

As to this clone: TCRdb's entry gives the protein of a much larger clone, which mismatches this DNA's translation at residue 10, likely from a read error; the protein reported here is translated from the DNA. The chain links TRDV2 to TRDJ1, with 11 bases matching TRDD3. The V gene's germline CDR1 is GEAIGNYY and CDR2 EKD. The CDR3 has 18 amino acids. The J segment lost 0 bases and the V segment lost 3 bases, leaving 11 bases of the junction unmatched. The CDR3 here is CACDALGDTRTYTDKLIF. CDR3 in DNA: TGTGCCTGTGACGCTCTGGGGGATACCCGAACGTACACCGATAAACTCATCTTT.

This clone was counted many times. TCRdb's protein, taken from a much larger clone, differs from this DNA's translation at residues 10 and 11, likely owing to a read error; the protein displayed comes from the DNA. The rearrangement joins TRDV2 to TRDJ1; TRDD3 might be the D (6 bases). Deletions cut 0 bases from V and 9 bases from J, with 16 bases between. Germline CDR1 and CDR2: GEAIGNYY and EKD. This CDR3 has 14 amino acids. The CDR3 sequence is CACDTVSGETQLIF. The DNA of the CDR3 is TGTGCCTGTGACACCGTGTCGGGGGAGACGCAACTCATCTTT.

Note on this clone: One end of the junction does not line up with germline, which may come from a read error. J is TRDJ1 and V is TRDV2; the D is unclear. CDR1 GEAIGNYY and CDR2 EKD come from the germline V gene. This CDR3 has 18 residues. CDR3: CACDTVSCPISHPDKLIF. DNA of the CDR3: TGTGCCTGTGACACTGTCTCGTGTCCAATCTCCCACCCCGACAAACTCATCTTT.

This clone was seen at least ten times. The gene calls are TRDV2 and TRDJ1; D is ambiguous. CDR3 length: 16 amino acids. CDR1 and CDR2 (germline): GEAIGNYY, EKD. The V end lost 1 base, the J end lost 4 bases, and 18 bases lay between the germline ends. DNA for the CDR3: TGTGCCTGTGACACGAGTGGGTCCCGACCGGGCGATAAACTCATCTTT. It specifies CACDTSGSRPGDKLIF.

This chain links TRDV2 with TRDJ1; tentative D call: TRDD3 (5 bases). Germline V gene data show CDR1 as GEAIGNYY and CDR2 as EKD. The V gene lost 4 bases and the J gene lost 6 bases, with 23 bases spanning the gap. The CDR3 consists of 16 residues. The CDR3 is CACDVLVAPVTYKLIF. DNA of the CDR3: TGTGCCTGTGATGTACTGGTGGCTCCGGTGACCTATAAACTCATCTTT.

In regard to this clone: TCRdb records a much larger clone's protein for this DNA, with a difference at residue 13 that likely arises from a read error; the protein given is the translation of the DNA. J is TRDJ1 and V is TRDV2; 13 nucleotides line up with TRDD3. The CDR3 has 20 amino acids. J gave up 0 bases and V 3 bases, and 15 bases lay outside the gene matches. CDR1 is GEAIGNYY, CDR2 EKD, per germline. In nucleotides, the CDR3 is TGTGCCTGTGACCCGTTACTGGGGGATACGCCTTTCGGTGACACCGATAAACTCATCTTT. Residues: CACDPLLGDTPFGDTDKLIF.

About this clone: TCRdb's protein, taken from a much larger clone, differs from this DNA's translation at residue 12, likely owing to a read error; the protein displayed comes from the DNA. V is TRDV2 and J is TRDJ3, with 11 bases matching TRDD3. CDR3 length: 19 amino acids. Germline CDR1 reads GEAIGNYY; CDR2 reads EKD. The CDR3 spells CACDTVLGDSSRDTRQMFF. The CDR3 DNA reads TGTGCCTGTGACACCGTACTGGGGGATAGCTCCCGGGACACCCGACAGATGTTTTTC.

This clone showed up many times. The amino acid sequence in TCRdb belongs to a much larger clone and departs from this DNA's translation at residue 6, likely a sequencing read error; the sequence shown is translated from the DNA. The gene calls are TRDV2 and TRDJ1; D might be TRDD3 (5 bases). V lost 0 bases and J lost 0, with 10 bases in between. The CDR3 contains 15 residues. Germline V gene sequence: CDR1 GEAIGNYY, CDR2 EKD. The CDR3 here is CACDTGGGYTDKLIF. In DNA, the CDR3 is TGTGCCTGTGACACCGGGGGGGGGTACACCGATAAACTCATCTTT.

V and J are TRDV2 and TRDJ1; TRDD3 aligns across 9 bases. The CDR3 consists of 16 residues. CDR1 GEAIGNYY and CDR2 EKD come from the germline V gene. V trimming: 1 base; J trimming: 2 bases; junction bases outside the gene matches: 7. CDR3 region: CACDTRGDTRTDKLIF. The CDR3 nucleotides read TGTGCCTGTGACACGCGGGGGGATACCAGGACCGATAAACTCATCTTT.

This clone appeared many times. The gene calls are TRDV2 and TRDJ1; D ambiguous. Trimming took off 1 base at V and 0 bases at J, with 17 bases between the two ends. The germline V gene encodes CDR1 GEAIGNYY and CDR2 EKD. This CDR3 is built from 17 residues. CDR3 amino acids: CACDTGVELAYTDKLIF. The CDR3 DNA is TGTGCCTGTGACACAGGCGTGGAGCTGGCCTACACCGATAAACTCATCTTT.